This T cell receptor (beta chain) was documented in a study of early T cells in non-severe SARS-CoV-2 infection. Study as a whole: Sequencing input comprised bulk RNA from unsorted whole blood; chain pairing was not available.

Trimming removed 6 bases from V and 0 bases from J, with 14 bases in between. The CDR3 is 16 amino acids. Per the germline V gene, CDR1 is MDHEN and CDR2 is SYDVKM. Comment on this clonotype: What it binds is not known.

Points from the study as a whole: Private and CD4 specificities were missed by VDJdb matching, skewed to anti-spike CD8.

In the library, individual cDNA molecules carried attached unique molecular identifiers. One entry per CDR3 protein results from TCRdb running MiXCR on the 5' RACE reads. The table includes 50,000 or so distinct CDR3 sequences, around 14% detected once. This sequence originates from an adult who was a healthcare worker with PCR-confirmed SARS-CoV-2 infection or an uninfected control (not recorded which). The chain carries TRBV28 and TRBJ1-4; D gene unclear. Sequenced material: whole blood. The CDR3 loop reads CASSPSSVATNEKLFF. In DNA form, the CDR3 reads TGTGCCAGCAGCCCTTCTTCGGTCGCAACTAATGAAAAACTGTTTTTT.